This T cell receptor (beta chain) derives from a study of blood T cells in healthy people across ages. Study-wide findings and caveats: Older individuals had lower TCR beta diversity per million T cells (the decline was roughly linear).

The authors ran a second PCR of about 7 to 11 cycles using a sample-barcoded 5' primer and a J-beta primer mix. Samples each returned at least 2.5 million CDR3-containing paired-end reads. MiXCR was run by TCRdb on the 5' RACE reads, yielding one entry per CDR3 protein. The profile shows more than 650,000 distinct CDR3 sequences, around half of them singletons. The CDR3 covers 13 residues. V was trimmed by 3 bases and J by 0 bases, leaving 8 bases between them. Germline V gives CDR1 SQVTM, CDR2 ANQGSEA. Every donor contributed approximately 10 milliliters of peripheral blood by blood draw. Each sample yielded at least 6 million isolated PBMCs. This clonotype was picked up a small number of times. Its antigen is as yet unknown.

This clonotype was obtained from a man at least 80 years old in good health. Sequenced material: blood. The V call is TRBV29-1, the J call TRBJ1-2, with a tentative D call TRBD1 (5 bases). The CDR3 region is CSVDGGTNYGYTF. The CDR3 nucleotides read TGCAGCGTTGACGGGGGTACTAACTATGGCTACACCTTC.